This TCR beta chain was documented in a study of T-cell reconstitution after alpha-beta-depleted transplantation in children. Study-level results: About two months after transplant, alpha-beta T cells reportedly came from several hundred expanded graft clones.

Germline V gene sequence: CDR1 MDHEN, CDR2 SYDVKM. V lost 2 bases, J lost 2 bases, and 6 bases lay in between. The CDR3 covers 13 residues. Unique molecular identifiers were incorporated into the prepared TCRbeta library. One entry per CDR3 protein results from TCRdb running MiXCR on the PCR reads. Among 210,000 or so distinct CDR3 sequences listed, approximately 11% were seen once. This clonotype was counted ten times or more. What it binds is unknown. This specimen consisted of PBMCs, obtained before TCRalphabeta/CD19-depleted stem cell transplant. The rearrangement links TRBV28 to TRBJ2-5; no clear D gene. The source is a child less than two years old with acute myeloid leukemia, due to receive a stem cell transplant. The DNA for the CDR3 is TGTGCCAGCAGTTTAGGGTGGCAAGAGACCCAGTACTTC. It codes for CASSLGWQETQYF.